This T cell receptor beta chain was recovered during a study of cytomegalovirus exposure and HLA in healthy donors. Overall study findings and caveats: A few chains tied to CMV proved CMV antigen-specific in vitro.

About this clone itself: Its cognate antigen is unknown.

The donors were in the roughly 110-subject validation cohort, distinct from the roughly 700-subject first cohort. Clones were sequenced by immunoSEQ multiplex PCR, and TCRdb holds only the in-frame ones, with some missing. The sample includes some 270,000 clones, just over 85% of them seen just once. Unmatched junction bases numbered 5, after V lost 4 bases and J lost 0 bases. Germline V gives CDR1 MNHNS, CDR2 SASEGT. This CDR3 has 16 amino acids. The sequencing input was PBMCs. The sequence was obtained from a woman aged 18 to 35 in good health and CMV-seronegative. V is TRBV6-1 and J is TRBJ1-5; 8 nucleotides match TRBD1. The CDR3 region is CASSARQGFSNQPQHF. The CDR3 DNA reads as TGTGCCAGCAGTGCCAGACAGGGGTTTAGCAATCAGCCCCAGCATTTT.